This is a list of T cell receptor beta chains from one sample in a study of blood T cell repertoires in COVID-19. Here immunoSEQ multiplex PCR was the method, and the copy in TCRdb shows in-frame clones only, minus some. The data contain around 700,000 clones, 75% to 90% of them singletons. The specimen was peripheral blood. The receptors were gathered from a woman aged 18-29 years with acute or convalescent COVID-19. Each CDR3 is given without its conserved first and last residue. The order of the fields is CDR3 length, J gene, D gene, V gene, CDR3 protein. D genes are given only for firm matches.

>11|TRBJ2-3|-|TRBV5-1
ASTRTRGDTQY
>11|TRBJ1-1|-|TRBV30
AWRSGVHTEAF
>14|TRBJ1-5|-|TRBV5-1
ASSPGLINSNQPQH
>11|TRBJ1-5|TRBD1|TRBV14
ASSQTGDQPQH
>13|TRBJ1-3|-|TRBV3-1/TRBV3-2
ASREGLLSGNTIY
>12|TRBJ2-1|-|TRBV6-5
ASTEWGGAGEQF
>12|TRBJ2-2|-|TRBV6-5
ASSYGGQFGELF
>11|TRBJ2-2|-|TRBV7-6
ASSLGGAGELF
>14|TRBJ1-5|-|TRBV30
AWSKGSSRGNQPQH
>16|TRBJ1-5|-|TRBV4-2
ASSQESVGGLGGQPQH
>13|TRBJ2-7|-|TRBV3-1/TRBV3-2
ASSPPPSRGSEQY
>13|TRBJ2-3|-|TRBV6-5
ASSYSYRWADTQY
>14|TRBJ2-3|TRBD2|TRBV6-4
ASSDSSGGPTDTQY
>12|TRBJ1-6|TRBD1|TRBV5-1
ASSLGDRNSPLH
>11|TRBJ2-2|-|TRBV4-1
ASSSGNPGELF
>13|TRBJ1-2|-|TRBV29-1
SALVPGFRGRGYT
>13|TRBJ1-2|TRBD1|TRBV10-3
AISGAGQGLYGYT
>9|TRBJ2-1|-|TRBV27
ASRHGLQQF
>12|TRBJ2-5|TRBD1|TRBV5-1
ASSPTGAGETQY
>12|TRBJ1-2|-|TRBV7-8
ASSARANAYGYT
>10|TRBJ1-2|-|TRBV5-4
ASSDGGYGYT
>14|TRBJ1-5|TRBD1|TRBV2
ASSEARDSPNQPQH
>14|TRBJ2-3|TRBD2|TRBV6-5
ASSYRTSGGADTQY
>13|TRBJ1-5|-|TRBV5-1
ASSLEGGAKQPQH
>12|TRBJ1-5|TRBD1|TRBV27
ASSLIQGAQPQH
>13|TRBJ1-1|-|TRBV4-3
ASSQGAVGTGKAF
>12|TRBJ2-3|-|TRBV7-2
ASSLTPSTDTQY